Following are 12 T cell receptor beta chains from one sample sequenced in a study of cytomegalovirus exposure and HLA in healthy donors. PCR amplification relied on 60 Vbeta primers (plus 13 Jbeta primers). Sequencing used immunoSEQ multiplex PCR; TCRdb keeps in-frame clones, though not all of them. The sample's table shows just over 80,000 clones. The material sequenced was PBMCs. The source of these receptors is a young woman in good health and CMV-seronegative.

This chain joins TRBV6-5 and TRBJ1-2; no clear D. The V gene lost 2 bases and the J gene lost 3 bases, with 7 bases spanning the gap. This CDR3 spans 13 amino acids. Germline loops: CDR1 MNHEY, CDR2 SVGAGI. The CDR3 region has the DNA TGTGCCAGCAGTTACAGAGGGTACTATGGCTACACCTTC. Amino acid sequence: CASSYRGYYGYTF.

The chain recombines TRBV30 with TRBJ1-5, with TRBD1 matching over 9 bases. Germline loops: CDR1 GTSNPN, CDR2 SVGIG (reference sequence). The CDR3 is made up of 13 amino acids. V was pared by 4 bases and J by 6 bases, with 4 bases of the junction left unmatched. The CDR3 DNA follows: TGTGCCTGGACACAGGGGGCGAGTCAGCCCCAGCATTTT. Translated: CAWTQGASQPQHF.

The CDR3 DNA reads as TGTGCCAGCGGCCTAGGAGGCACCTACGAGCAGTACTTC. Amino acid sequence: CASGLGGTYEQYF. The J gene is TRBJ2-7, the V gene TRBV5-6; D possibly corresponds to TRBD2 (5 bases). The CDR3 runs to 13 residues. Germline CDR1 SGHDT, CDR2 YYEEEE. V dropped 7 bases and J dropped 2 bases, with 13 bases sitting between them.

This chain joins TRBV7-9 and TRBJ2-2; a possible D gene is TRBD2 (6 bases). The CDR3 length is 15 residues. Germline assignment: CDR1 SEHNR and CDR2 FQNEAQ (reference sequence). Trimming took 5 bases from V and 7 from J, leaving 17 bases between them. The CDR3 is CASSLRLDQVGELFF. The CDR3 nucleotides read TGTGCCAGCAGCCTACGACTAGATCAGGTCGGGGAGCTGTTTTTT.

The J gene is TRBJ1-1, the V gene TRBV5-1; 9 bases agree with TRBD1. Trimming took 0 bases from V and 6 from J; bases not matched to a gene: 6. The CDR3 runs 15 residues. Germline V gene data show CDR1 as SGHRS and CDR2 as YFSETQ. The chain's CDR3 is CASSLDGQGTPEAFF. The CDR3 bases are TGCGCCAGCAGCTTGGATGGACAGGGGACCCCTGAAGCTTTCTTT.

The rearrangement links TRBV11-2 to TRBJ1-1, with a tentative D call TRBD1 (5 bases). CDR1 and CDR2 (germline): SGHAT, FQNNGV. The CDR3 contains 16 residues. V was trimmed by 0 bases and J by 4 bases, leaving 15 bases between them. The CDR3 sequence: CASSLEGLVGATEAFF. The CDR3 region has the DNA TGTGCCAGCAGCTTAGAAGGGTTGGTAGGGGCCACTGAAGCTTTCTTT.

This chain uses TRBV7-9 with TRBJ2-5, with D hard to call. CDR1 and CDR2 (germline): SEHNR, FQNEAQ (reference sequence). V lost 1 base and J 2 bases, leaving 11 bases between the germline ends. The CDR3 runs to 15 residues. Here the CDR3 reads CASSLVPSPQETQYF. CDR3 coding DNA: TGTGCCAGCAGCTTAGTCCCCAGTCCGCAAGAGACCCAGTACTTC.

The V and J genes are TRBV5-6 and TRBJ2-3; D possibly corresponds to TRBD1 (7 bases). The V end lost 2 bases, the J end lost 3 bases, and 22 bases lay between the germline ends. The CDR3 has 18 residues. Germline V lookup: CDR1 SGHDT, CDR2 YYEEEE. CDR3 in amino acids: CASSFGLYRGGGTDTQYF. The DNA of the CDR3 is TGTGCCAGCAGCTTTGGCCTTTACAGGGGAGGTGGGACAGATACGCAGTATTTT. Using reference TRBV5-6 and TRBJ2-3 for the parts outside the CDR3, the full variable domain is DAGVTQSPTHLIKTRGQQVTLRCSPKSGHDTVSWYQQALGQGPQFIFQYYEEEERQRGNFPDRFSGHQFPNYSSELNVNALLLGDSALYLCASSFGLYRGGGTDTQYFGPGTRLTVL.

The rearrangement links TRBV5-6 to TRBJ1-1, with 7 nucleotides matching TRBD1. The germline gives CDR1 SGHDT, CDR2 YYEEEE. The CDR3 contains 17 residues. The V segment lost 0 bases and the J segment 1 base; nucleotides outside the gene matches: 9. CDR3: CASSLVGVRGKNTEAFF. In nucleotides, the CDR3 is TGTGCCAGCAGCTTGGTTGGCGTCAGGGGGAAGAACACTGAAGCTTTCTTT.

The chain is built from TRBV5-1 and TRBJ2-6, with a possible D match to TRBD1 (6 bases). Trimming took off 4 bases at V and 0 bases at J, with 23 bases between the two ends. The CDR3 has 20 residues. CDR1 and CDR2 from the germline V gene are SGHRS and YFSETQ. The CDR3 DNA sequence: TGCGCCAGCAGCCCCGGGACATTGAGACCGAAAAGCTCTGGGGCCAACGTCCTGACTTTC. Amino acids: CASSPGTLRPKSSGANVLTF.

This chain links TRBV29-1 with TRBJ2-1, with D unclear. V dropped 7 bases and J dropped 6 bases, with 19 bases sitting between them. Germline V gives CDR1 SQVTM, CDR2 ANQGSEA. The CDR3 loop spans 14 amino acids. The CDR3 region is CSAFPEARSNEQFF. As DNA, the CDR3 is TGCAGCGCCTTTCCTGAGGCGCGGAGCAATGAGCAGTTCTTC.

The chain has TRBV6-7 and TRBJ1-6; TRBD1 aligns across 7 bases. TRBV6-7 is an ORF for which the function is uncertain. Trimming removed 0 bases from V and 8 bases from J; junction bases left unmatched: 4. CDR3 length: 15 amino acids. CDR3 sequence: CASSYSGTEYSPLHF. CDR3 coding DNA: TGTGCCAGCAGTTACTCCGGGACAGAGTATTCACCCCTCCACTTT.